A single sample gave rise to the 25 T cell receptor beta chains below, sequenced in a study of cytomegalovirus exposure and HLA in healthy donors. The PCR used 60 Vbeta and 13 Jbeta primers. The assay was immunoSEQ multiplex PCR, and TCRdb's table has in-frame clones only and misses some. Among 150,000 or so clones, under 80% were seen once, and the ten largest hold 2% to 3%. The material sequenced was PBMCs. These TCRs come from a human donor in good health.

The chain uses TRBV5-4 and TRBJ2-5; TRBD2 matches 10 bases. There are 15 residues in the CDR3. From germline, CDR1 is SGHNT and CDR2 YYREEE (reference sequence). V lost 1 base, J lost 2 bases, and 2 bases stayed unmatched. For the CDR3, the DNA is TGTGCCAGCAGCTTGCGTAGCGGGGGGCAAGAGACCCAGTACTTC. Protein product: CASSLRSGGQETQYF.

The chain has TRBV9 and TRBJ1-2, with TRBD1 as a possible D gene (5 bases). Trimming cost V 4 bases and J 4 bases, with 8 bases left between them. This CDR3 region has 12 residues. The germline V gene has CDR1 SGDLS and CDR2 YYNGEE. This CDR3 is CASSPGFYGYTF. As DNA, the CDR3 is TGTGCCAGCAGCCCAGGGTTCTATGGCTACACCTTC.

Here the CDR3 reads CASSEYTTSGGFQETQYF. The CDR3 nucleotides read TGTGCCAGCAGTGAATATACGACGAGCGGGGGGTTCCAAGAGACCCAGTACTTC. The rearrangement joins TRBV25-1 to TRBJ2-5, with 9 bases that match TRBD2. The V and J ends lost 0 bases and 1 base, in that order; junction bases with no gene match: 9. The CDR3 extends over 18 amino acids. Germline CDR1 is MGHDK and CDR2 is SYGVNS.

The chain carries TRBV10-3 and TRBJ1-6; D gene ambiguous. Trimming took 6 bases from V and 5 from J, leaving 8 bases between them. This CDR3 is built from 13 residues. Germline V CDR1 and CDR2: ENHRY, SYGVKD. Here the CDR3 DNA reads TGTGCCATCAGGGCCGCCGATAATTCACCCCTCCACTTT. Its translation: CAIRAADNSPLHF.

This clone has only a few counts. The chain has TRBV5-1 and TRBJ1-1, with D maybe TRBD1 (5 bases). The CDR3 sequence is 13 residues long. The germline V gene has CDR1 SGHRS and CDR2 YFSETQ. V shed 0 bases and J shed 5 bases, with 8 bases lying between them. CDR3 region: CASSLGGGTEAFF. CDR3 DNA: TGCGCCAGCAGCTTGGGCGGGGGAACTGAAGCTTTCTTT.

This clone occurred once. The chain carries TRBV2 and TRBJ2-3; tentatively, D is TRBD1 (5 bases). The germline V gene encodes CDR1 SNHLY and CDR2 FYNNEI. This CDR3 comprises 12 residues. V was cut by 6 bases and J by 3 bases, with 7 bases left in between. The CDR3 coding sequence is TGTGCCAGCAGCCCAGGGACAGATACGCAGTATTTT. It translates to CASSPGTDTQYF.

The chain couples TRBV5-8 to TRBJ1-6; the match to TRBD1 covers 9 bases. The germline V gene has CDR1 SGHTS and CDR2 YDEGEE. Trimming took 3 bases from V and 10 from J; bases not matched to a gene: 11. The CDR3 has 16 amino acids. CDR3 in DNA: TGTGCCAGCAGCTCAGATTACAGGGGGCGAAGGTCACCCCTCCACTTT. This translates into CASSSDYRGRRSPLHF. The full variable domain, in which reference TRBV5-8 and TRBJ1-6 provide the parts outside the CDR3, is EAGVTQSPTHLIKTRGQQATLRCSPISGHTSVYWYQQALGLGLQFLLWYDEGEERNRGNFPPRFSGRQFPNYSSELNVNALELEDSALYLCASSSDYRGRRSPLHFGNGTRLTVT.

This chain uses TRBV10-3 with TRBJ2-7; TRBD1 is a possible D gene (6 bases). The germline gives CDR1 ENHRY, CDR2 SYGVKD. Trimming removed 7 bases at V and 0 bases at J, with 10 bases between. The CDR3 spans 13 residues. The CDR3 DNA reads as TGTGCCATCACCCCGGACAGCTCCTACGAGCAGTACTTC. This translates into CAITPDSSYEQYF.

The table lists this clone with a few counts. The gene calls are TRBV4-3 and TRBJ2-2; 7 bases match TRBD1. The CDR3 length is 16 residues. Germline V gene lookup returns CDR1 LGHNA and CDR2 YSLEER. Trimming took 0 bases from V and 3 from J; bases not matched to a gene: 4. This CDR3 reads CASSQETGPYTGELFF. The CDR3 bases are TGCGCCAGCAGCCAAGAGACAGGGCCCTACACCGGGGAGCTGTTTTTT.

The V call is TRBV19, the J call TRBJ1-2; D remains ambiguous. Germline CDR1 is LNHDA and CDR2 is SQIVND (reference sequence). Trimming left V 3 bases short and J 5 bases short, with 7 bases between. CDR3 length: 12 residues. CDR3 bases: TGTGCCAGTAGTATCTTGACTTATGGCTACACCTTC. This encodes CASSILTYGYTF. Supplemented by reference TRBV19 and TRBJ1-2, the full variable domain reads DGGITQSPKYLFRKEGQNVTLSCEQNLNHDAMYWYRQDPGQGLRLIYYSQIVNDFQKGDIAEGYSVSREKKESFPLTVTSAQKNPTAFYLCASSILTYGYTFGSGTRLTVV.

The chain has TRBV9 and TRBJ2-7; TRBD1 aligns across 9 bases. Germline CDR1 and CDR2: SGDLS and YYNGEE. V gave up 4 bases and J gave up 3 bases; unmatched junction bases: 8. The CDR3 covers 15 residues. The CDR3 nucleotides read TGTGCCAGCAGCCAAAGGACAGGGGCCAGCTACGAGCAGTACTTC. Protein: CASSQRTGASYEQYF.

The V gene is TRBV9, the J gene TRBJ2-2; D not certain. The germline V gene encodes CDR1 SGDLS and CDR2 YYNGEE. This CDR3 has 14 residues. Trimming cost V 0 bases and J 3 bases, with 6 bases left between them. In nucleotides, the CDR3 is TGTGCCAGCAGCGTAGACCCGGACACCGGGGAGCTGTTTTTT. Protein: CASSVDPDTGELFF.

V gene TRBV9 combines with J gene TRBJ2-3, with D possibly matching TRBD2 (6 bases). The CDR3 is 15 amino acids. V was clipped by 2 bases and J by 1 base, with 11 bases between them. Per the germline V gene, CDR1 is SGDLS and CDR2 is YYNGEE. The CDR3 is CASSVRGTRTDTQYF. For the CDR3, the DNA is TGTGCCAGCAGCGTCCGGGGGACCCGCACAGATACGCAGTATTTT.

This rearrangement joins TRBV30 to TRBJ2-2; D unresolved. The germline gives CDR1 GTSNPN, CDR2 SVGIG (reference sequence). With 0 bases removed from V and 5 bases from J, the gap between germline ends came to 7 bases. The CDR3 is made up of 13 amino acids. The CDR3 reads CAWSVGPTGELFF. CDR3 nucleotides: TGTGCCTGGAGTGTTGGGCCGACCGGGGAGCTGTTTTTT.

The rearrangement uses TRBV19 and TRBJ1-5, with a possible D match to TRBD1 (5 bases). Germline CDR1 and CDR2: LNHDA and SQIVND (reference sequence). V was pared by 6 bases and J by 3 bases, with 12 bases between. The CDR3 consists of 14 residues. The DNA of the CDR3 is TGTGCCAGTAGCAGGCAGGGCGACAATCAGCCCCAGCATTTT. Translating gives CASSRQGDNQPQHF.

The rearrangement links TRBV5-6 to TRBJ2-3, with 7 bases matching TRBD1. The CDR3 is 16 residues long. V dropped 0 bases and J dropped 3; count of bases not matched to a gene: 7. CDR1 and CDR2 from the germline V gene are SGHDT and YYEEEE. The CDR3 nucleotides are TGTGCCAGCAGCTTGGGGGGACAGATAAGAACAGATACGCAGTATTTT. Translation gives CASSLGGQIRTDTQYF.

The chain joins TRBV6-1 to TRBJ1-1; D gene unclear. The V end lost 6 bases, the J end lost 1 base, and 9 bases lay between the germline ends. Germline V gene sequence: CDR1 MNHNS, CDR2 SASEGT. This CDR3 has 13 amino acids. The CDR3 is CASRNSKNTEAFF. Written as DNA, the CDR3 is TGTGCCAGCAGAAACAGCAAGAACACTGAAGCTTTCTTT.

In the case of this clone: Relative to the germline gene, one junction end is altered; a read error may explain this. The gene calls are TRBV11-2 and TRBJ1-2; no clear D. From germline, CDR1 is SGHAT and CDR2 FQNNGV. The CDR3 has 14 amino acids. This CDR3 is CASSLDRGYYGYTF. The CDR3 DNA reads as TGTGCCAGCAGCCTAGACCGAGGGTACTATGGCTACACCTTC.

The chain has TRBV5-6 and TRBJ2-7; a weak D match, TRBD1 (6 bases). The V and J ends lost 0 bases and 4 bases respectively, with 17 bases between them. The CDR3 runs to 16 residues. The germline gives CDR1 SGHDT, CDR2 YYEEEE. CDR3 sequence (DNA): TGTGCCAGCAGCTTGGAGGGGTTGGGGGCTCGGTACGAGCAGTACTTC. As protein: CASSLEGLGARYEQYF.

The J gene is TRBJ1-2, the V gene TRBV21-1. TRBV21-1 represents a pseudogene. The CDR3 sequence is 13 residues long. The CDR3 is CASSKGGASGYTF. The CDR3 DNA reads TGTGCCAGCAGCAAGGGGGGGGCGTCTGGCTACACCTTC.

The V gene is TRBV27, the J gene TRBJ2-7; no reliable D call. Germline V gives CDR1 MNHEY, CDR2 SMNVEV (reference sequence). The CDR3 runs 14 residues. V was pared by 5 bases and J by 5 bases, with 16 bases between. The CDR3 loop is CASSASSMGHEQYF. The CDR3 DNA reads TGTGCCAGCAGTGCGTCCTCTATGGGCCACGAGCAGTACTTC.

The chain uses TRBV18 and TRBJ1-2; tentative D call: TRBD1 (5 bases). This CDR3 contains 14 residues. CDR1 KGHSH and CDR2 LQKENI come from the germline V gene. V lost 4 bases and J 2 bases, leaving 11 bases between the germline ends. The DNA for the CDR3 is TGTGCCAGCTCACGACCGACAGCCAACTATGGCTACACCTTC. Amino acids: CASSRPTANYGYTF.

The chain carries TRBV15 and TRBJ1-5; D gene ambiguous. The CDR3 is 15 residues long. The ends were cut back, 0 bases at V and 3 bases at J, with 9 bases in the middle. CDR1 and CDR2 from the germline V gene are LNHNV and YYDKDF (reference sequence). DNA of the CDR3: TGTGCCACCAGCAGAGATGGCCGGGACAATCAGCCCCAGCATTTT. Translated, it gives CATSRDGRDNQPQHF.

The sample holds a few counts of this clone. This chain links TRBV13 with TRBJ2-1; 9 nucleotides match TRBD1. J gave up 9 bases and V 5 bases, and 20 bases lay outside the gene matches. The CDR3 has 18 residues. CDR1 is PRHDT, CDR2 FYEKMQ, per germline (reference sequence). The CDR3 DNA reads as TGTGCCAGCAGCGTCACAGGGATACCGGGACAGGGAGGACGTGAGCAGTTCTTC. Its protein is CASSVTGIPGQGGREQFF.

A note on this clone: One end of the junction varies from germline; a read error may be responsible. The chain has TRBV7-7 and TRBJ2-5, with 10 bases that match TRBD1. The J call may be in error: the DNA end matches TRBJ2-7 better. Germline lookup yields CDR1 SSHAT and CDR2 FNYEAQ (reference sequence). The CDR3 sequence is 13 residues long. CDR3 DNA: TGTGCTAGCAGCTTAGGGACAGGGGCCGAGCAGTACTTC. Encoded protein: CASSLGTGAEQYF.